The clone carrying this T cell receptor (beta chain) was recorded at least ten times. Antigen unknown. Patients and controls were mostly of Caucasian heritage. The sample comes from a study of T cell clonality in common variable immunodeficiency. Study-level findings and limits: Compared with healthy controls, CVID subjects showed increased TCRbeta clonality, mostly in about a third. Repertoire-complication correlations in CVID were limited by patient heterogeneity.

Sequencing input was equivalent genomic DNA from CVID and controls. The protocol was immunoSEQ multiplex PCR, while the TCRdb copy is restricted to in-frame clones and leaves out a portion. There are roughly 40,000 clones in the sample, none observed a single time. This sequence originates from a person aged 18 to 75 in good health. The sequencing input was peripheral blood mononuclear cells.

The CDR3 reads CASSQGGRGALCYGYTF. The DNA read from the CDR3 is TGCGCCAGCAGTCAAGGGGGCAGGGGCGCCCTGTGCTATGGC. V gene TRBV23-1 combines with J gene TRBJ1-2; D possibly corresponds to TRBD1 (6 bases). The CDR3 end is not reached by the read, which stops 3 residues before it; the germline J gene fills it in. TRBV23-1 is noted as an ORF with a role that remains uncertain. The CDR3 is made up of 17 amino acids. The V and J ends lost 2 bases and 4 bases respectively, with 20 bases between them.